This T cell receptor (beta chain) came from a study of cytomegalovirus exposure and HLA in healthy donors. In the PCR, 60 Vbeta and 13 Jbeta primers were used. Sequencing used immunoSEQ multiplex PCR; TCRdb keeps in-frame clones, though not all of them. The sample has 230,000 or so clones, around nine tenths seen once. This CDR3 has 17 residues. V lost 1 base to trimming and J lost 4 bases; unmatched junction nucleotides: 11. Per the germline V gene, CDR1 is SGHAT and CDR2 is FQNNGV. Sequenced sample: PBMCs. The source of this sequence is a girl aged 2-15 years in good health and CMV-seronegative. The genes are TRBV11-2 and TRBJ2-3; 7 positions agree with TRBD1. The CDR3, as DNA: TGTGCCAGCAGCTTAGGATGGGCCCAGGGGGATGCAGATACGCAGTATTTT. It is translated as CASSLGWAQGDADTQYF.